These 30 T cell receptor beta chains came from one sample sequenced in a study of technical replicates of blood from a few donors. Method: immunoSEQ multiplex PCR; TCRdb's copy keeps in-frame clones and lacks some. Among about 60,000 clones listed, 85% to 95% were seen once. Source material: PBMCs. Receptor source: a human donor in good health. Some clones in this sample may be carry-over from other donors' samples.

This clone appeared a few times. The rearrangement joins TRBV29-1 to TRBJ1-1; TRBD1 matches at 7 bases. V dropped 6 bases and J dropped 0; count of bases not matched to a gene: 7. CDR3 length: 14 residues. Per germline, CDR1 SQVTM and CDR2 ANQGSEA. The CDR3 sequence is CSVVGQKMNTEAFF. In DNA form, the CDR3 reads TGCAGCGTGGTGGGACAGAAAATGAACACTGAAGCTTTCTTT. The variable domain in full, with the rest retrieved from reference TRBV29-1 and TRBJ1-1, is SAVISQKPSRDICQRGTSLTIQCQVDSQVTMMFWYRQQPGQSLTLIATANQGSEATYESGFVIDKFPISRPNLTFSTLTVSNMSPEDSSIYLCSVVGQKMNTEAFFGQGTRLTVV.

The rearrangement joins TRBV7-8 to TRBJ2-1; 9 positions match TRBD2. J lost 7 bases, V lost 5 bases, and 12 bases had no gene match. This CDR3 has 16 residues. Germline V gene sequence: CDR1 SGHVS, CDR2 FQNEAQ. This chain's CDR3 is CASSPPLREGWNEQFF. The CDR3 DNA reads TGTGCCAGCAGCCCCCCTCTGCGGGAGGGTTGGAATGAGCAGTTCTTC.

The chain has TRBV5-4 and TRBJ1-1; 11 bases line up with TRBD1. This CDR3 region has 15 residues. Germline loops: CDR1 SGHNT, CDR2 YYREEE (reference sequence). V was clipped by 0 bases and J by 11 bases; unmatched bases: 9. The CDR3 reads CASSLDGTGGQTAFF. The CDR3 region has the DNA TGTGCCAGCAGCTTGGACGGGACAGGGGGGCAAACGGCTTTCTTT.

The chain links TRBV18 to TRBJ1-6; 11 bases are shared with TRBD1. The junction had 5 bases not matched to a gene; V was cut back by 3 bases and J by 1 base. The CDR3 contains 18 residues. Germline CDR1 and CDR2: KGHSH and LQKENI. DNA for the CDR3: TGTGCCAGCTCACCGCAGGACAGGGGGCATTCCTATAATTCACCCCTCCACTTT. This codes for CASSPQDRGHSYNSPLHF. The full variable domain, completed using reference TRBV18 and TRBJ1-6, is NAGVMQNPRHLVRRRGQEARLRCSPMKGHSHVYWYRQLPEEGLKFMVYLQKENIIDESGMPKERFSAEFPKEGPSILRIQQVVRGDSAAYFCASSPQDRGHSYNSPLHFGNGTRLTVT.

The CDR3 sequence is CASSWVSTGGEQYF. The CDR3 nucleotides read TGTGCCAGCAGCTGGGTCTCAACAGGGGGCGAGCAGTACTTC. The V gene is TRBV5-6, the J gene TRBJ2-7; TRBD1 agrees at 8 bases. The V gene's germline CDR1 is SGHDT and CDR2 YYEEEE. Trimming took 3 bases from V and 6 from J; bases not matched to a gene: 8. The CDR3 contains 14 residues. Complete variable domain (other parts from reference TRBV5-6 and TRBJ2-7): DAGVTQSPTHLIKTRGQQVTLRCSPKSGHDTVSWYQQALGQGPQFIFQYYEEEERQRGNFPDRFSGHQFPNYSSELNVNALLLGDSALYLCASSWVSTGGEQYFGPGTRLTVT.

The chain couples TRBV6-6 to TRBJ2-5; D uncertain. Trimming took 0 bases from V and 5 from J, leaving 4 bases between them. The V gene's germline CDR1 is MNHNY and CDR2 SVGAGI (reference sequence). The CDR3 is made up of 12 amino acids. The CDR3 loop is CASSYSRETQYF. The CDR3 nucleotides read TGTGCCAGCAGTTACTCCCGTGAGACCCAGTACTTC.

V usage is TRBV10-3 and J usage is TRBJ2-3, with 12 bases that match TRBD2. The CDR3 contains 17 residues. With V trimmed by 2 bases and J by 5 bases, 8 bases remained unmatched. CDR1 and CDR2 from the germline V gene are ENHRY and SYGVKD. The CDR3 bases are TGTGCCATCAGTGAGAAGAGACTAGCGGGAGTAGTAGATACGCAGTATTTT. It translates to CAISEKRLAGVVDTQYF.

CDR3 sequence reads: CASTDSSYNSPLHF. Here the CDR3 DNA reads TGTGCCAGCACCGACAGCTCCTATAATTCACCCCTCCACTTT. The rearrangement joins TRBV6-5 to TRBJ1-6; weak D call: TRBD1 (5 bases). Trimming took 7 bases from V and 0 from J, leaving 7 bases between them. The CDR3 is 14 amino acids. CDR1 and CDR2 (germline): MNHEY, SVGAGI.

The chain recombines TRBV5-6 with TRBJ2-2; no definite D call. V was trimmed by 2 bases and J by 0 bases, leaving 5 bases between them. CDR3 length equals 14 residues. CDR1 SGHDT and CDR2 YYEEEE come from the germline V gene. The CDR3 DNA reads TGTGCCAGCAGCTTCTTAGCGAACACCGGGGAGCTGTTTTTT. Translation: CASSFLANTGELFF.

This chain connects TRBV6-4 to TRBJ2-1, with 9 bases identical to TRBD1. The germline V gene encodes CDR1 MRHNA and CDR2 SNTAGT. The CDR3 is made up of 15 amino acids. The V and J ends lost 4 bases and 2 bases, in that order; junction bases with no gene match: 3. The CDR3: CASSGTGGPYNEQFF. In DNA form, the CDR3 reads TGTGCCAGCAGTGGCACAGGGGGCCCCTACAATGAGCAGTTCTTC.

The chain employs TRBV2 and TRBJ1-3; the D gene is possibly TRBD1 (6 bases). The CDR3 length is 16 residues. Germline V gene lookup returns CDR1 SNHLY and CDR2 FYNNEI. With 7 bases removed from V and 0 bases from J, the gap between germline ends came to 16 bases. The CDR3 protein is CASTNGGATSGNTIYF. The CDR3 DNA reads as TGTGCCAGCACCAACGGGGGGGCTACCTCTGGAAACACCATATATTTT.

The chain links TRBV5-1 to TRBJ2-7, with 10 nucleotides matching TRBD2. Germline V gene sequence: CDR1 SGHRS, CDR2 YFSETQ. The CDR3 spans 16 residues. The trim removed 0 bases at V and 5 bases at J, leaving 8 bases unmatched. For the CDR3, the DNA is TGCGCCAGCAGCTTGGCCGTCCTAGCGGGAGCCAACGAGCAGTACTTC. As protein: CASSLAVLAGANEQYF.

The V call is TRBV4-3, the J call TRBJ2-1, with 9 bases aligning to TRBD2. The V gene's germline CDR1 is LGHNA and CDR2 YSLEER. This CDR3 region has 18 residues. V trimming: 4 bases; J trimming: 0 bases; junction bases outside the gene matches: 10. The CDR3 reads CASSPVSLAGSSYNEQFF. Here the CDR3 DNA reads TGCGCCAGCAGCCCCGTTAGCCTAGCGGGGAGCTCCTACAATGAGCAGTTCTTC.

V is TRBV4-3 and J is TRBJ2-1; D remains ambiguous. This CDR3 has 15 amino acids. V lost 4 bases and J lost 0, with 10 bases in between. Germline assignment: CDR1 LGHNA and CDR2 YSLEER. The CDR3 DNA reads as TGCGCCAGCAGCCCCGGGTTAGTCTCCTACAATGAGCAGTTCTTC. Its translation is CASSPGLVSYNEQFF.

This chain uses TRBV7-2 with TRBJ2-7; 10 bases agree with TRBD2. Per germline, CDR1 SGHTA and CDR2 FQGNSA. This CDR3 has 17 residues. V lost 2 bases, J lost 3 bases, and 10 bases stayed unmatched. The CDR3 coding sequence is TGTGCCAGCAGCTTATGGGCTAGCGGGAGTAGTATCTACGAGCAGTACTTC. Translating gives CASSLWASGSSIYEQYF.

The chain couples TRBV29-1 to TRBJ1-1, with D possibly TRBD1 on 5 matching bases. The length of the CDR3 is 14 residues. The V gene's germline CDR1 is SQVTM and CDR2 ANQGSEA. V shed 0 bases and J shed 5 bases, with 13 bases lying between them. In DNA form, the CDR3 reads TGCAGCGTTGAAGATAGGAGGGGCGGTACTGAAGCTTTCTTT. Residues: CSVEDRRGGTEAFF.

This clone came up a few times. This chain links TRBV20-1 with TRBJ1-1; D is possibly TRBD1 (5 bases). Germline CDR1 reads DFQATT; CDR2 reads SNEGSKA (reference sequence). The CDR3 is made up of 11 amino acids. The ends were cut back, 7 bases at V and 11 bases at J, with 17 bases in the middle. This CDR3 is CSGQWSGRAFF. CDR3 DNA: TGCAGTGGACAGTGGTCGGGGAGGGCTTTCTTT.

The J gene is TRBJ2-6, the V gene TRBV29-1; no clear D. V was trimmed by 7 bases and J by 0 bases, leaving 16 bases between them. CDR3 size: 16 residues. CDR1 and CDR2 (germline): SQVTM, ANQGSEA. The CDR3 is CSGFLNLPSGANVLTF. The CDR3 region has the DNA TGCAGCGGTTTCCTGAATCTACCCTCTGGGGCCAACGTCCTGACTTTC. The variable domain in full, completed from reference TRBV29-1 and TRBJ2-6, reads SAVISQKPSRDICQRGTSLTIQCQVDSQVTMMFWYRQQPGQSLTLIATANQGSEATYESGFVIDKFPISRPNLTFSTLTVSNMSPEDSSIYLCSGFLNLPSGANVLTFGAGSRLTVL.

The CDR3 DNA sequence: TGTGCCATCAGTGAGTTGAGCTCCTACGAGCAGTACTTC. This encodes CAISELSSYEQYF. The chain has TRBV10-3 and TRBJ2-7, with D unclear. V was clipped by 1 base and J by 0 bases, with 4 bases between them. The CDR3 totals 13 residues. Germline CDR1 reads ENHRY; CDR2 reads SYGVKD.

The rearrangement uses TRBV2 and TRBJ1-1; D gene unclear. The ends were cut back, 1 base at V and 6 bases at J, with 21 bases in the middle. CDR1 SNHLY and CDR2 FYNNEI come from the germline V gene. The CDR3 loop spans 17 amino acids. CDR3 residues: CASSEGLARGGLPEAFF. CDR3 in DNA: TGTGCCAGCAGTGAAGGCCTAGCTCGCGGAGGTTTGCCTGAAGCTTTCTTT.

This chain connects TRBV6-5 to TRBJ1-2; TRBD1 agrees at 7 bases. This CDR3 is built from 15 residues. The ends lost 5 bases at V and 5 bases at J; junction bases unmatched: 11. Germline lookup yields CDR1 MNHEY and CDR2 SVGAGI. CDR3 sequence: CASSSLRTGEYGYTF. CDR3 nucleotide sequence: TGTGCCAGCAGTAGCCTCCGGACAGGCGAATATGGCTACACCTTC.

CDR3 sequence (DNA): TGCGCCAGCAGTGAGTCCCGACCGGGACAGGGTTCGACTTTCTTT. It codes for CASSESRPGQGSTFF. This sequence joins TRBV10-2 and TRBJ1-1; 9 bases match TRBD1. Germline loops: CDR1 WSHSY, CDR2 SAAADI. V shed 0 bases and J 12 bases; nucleotides not matched to a gene: 11. The CDR3 loop spans 15 amino acids.

This chain links TRBV12-5 with TRBJ1-1; D is perhaps TRBD1 (5 bases). CDR1 is LGHNT and CDR2 is FRNRAP in the germline V gene. The germline V and J ends were trimmed by 0 bases and 11 bases, with 13 bases remaining between them. The CDR3 loop spans 13 amino acids. The CDR3, as DNA: TGTGCTAGTGGTTTGGTAAGGGGTCCGAGGGCTTTCTTT. Its translation: CASGLVRGPRAFF.

This clone was counted a single time. The rearrangement uses TRBV2 and TRBJ1-5; D gene uncertain. The germline CDR1 and CDR2 sequences are SNHLY and FYNNEI. The CDR3 totals 15 residues. Trimming shortened V by 6 bases and J by 2 bases, and 14 bases separated the two germline ends. CDR3 nucleotide sequence: TGTGCCAGCAGGGTCGAGGCTAGCGGCAATCAGCCCCAGCATTTT. It is translated as CASRVEASGNQPQHF.

The genes are TRBV6-6 and TRBJ2-5; D perhaps matches TRBD2 (7 bases). This CDR3 is 14 amino acids long. V lost 0 bases to trimming and J lost 4 bases, with 9 bases between them. Germline V gene data show CDR1 as MNHNY and CDR2 as SVGAGI (reference sequence). The CDR3 is CASSYSGGAETQYF. The DNA for the CDR3 is TGTGCCAGCAGTTACTCGGGGGGGGCAGAGACCCAGTACTTC.

The J gene is TRBJ1-1, the V gene TRBV2, with D possibly TRBD1 on 5 matching bases. Germline V gene sequence: CDR1 SNHLY, CDR2 FYNNEI. The CDR3 is 19 amino acids. Trimming left V 5 bases short and J 1 base short, with 26 bases between. The CDR3: CASSYNRWGGIRENTEAFF. The CDR3 nucleotides are TGTGCCAGCAGTTATAACAGGTGGGGAGGGATCCGGGAGAACACTGAAGCTTTCTTT.

V is TRBV10-3 and J is TRBJ2-7; weak D call: TRBD2 (5 bases). CDR1 ENHRY and CDR2 SYGVKD come from the germline V gene. The CDR3 covers 13 residues. V lost 10 bases to trimming and J lost 0 bases, with 13 bases between them. The CDR3 DNA reads as TGTGCCACCCACCAGGACTCCTCCTACGAGCAGTACTTC. Translating gives CATHQDSSYEQYF.

V and J are TRBV7-8 and TRBJ1-1, with D maybe TRBD1 (5 bases). Trimming took 3 bases from V and 12 from J, leaving 8 bases between them. Germline V gives CDR1 SGHVS, CDR2 FQNEAQ. The CDR3 spans 10 residues. CDR3 coding DNA: TGTGCCAGCAGCTTCAGGGCCCCTTTCTTT. It is translated as CASSFRAPFF. The whole variable domain, remainder taken from reference TRBV7-8 and TRBJ1-1, is GAGVSQSPRYKVAKRGQDVALRCDPISGHVSLFWYQQALGQGPEFLTYFQNEAQLDKSGLPSDRFFAERPEGSVSTLKIQRTQQEDSAVYLCASSFRAPFFGQGTRLTVV.

This sequence joins TRBV5-1 and TRBJ2-3; D might be TRBD1 (6 bases). From germline, CDR1 is SGHRS and CDR2 YFSETQ. The CDR3 is 15 amino acids. V was trimmed by 1 base and J by 4 bases, leaving 13 bases between them. The CDR3 nucleotides read TGCGCCAGCAGCTTGCTAGGGGGTAGTTCAGATACGCAGTATTTT. Translated, it gives CASSLLGGSSDTQYF.

The chain combines TRBV7-2 with TRBJ1-5; perhaps TRBD1 as D (6 bases). The V and J ends lost 4 bases and 1 base respectively, with 11 bases between them. Per germline, CDR1 SGHTA and CDR2 FQGNSA. CDR3 length: 15 amino acids. CDR3 region: CASSSQRGSNQPQHF. As DNA, the CDR3 is TGTGCCAGCAGCTCGCAGAGGGGGAGCAATCAGCCCCAGCATTTT.